One sample yielded the 22 T cell receptor beta chains listed below, sequenced in a study of blood T cell repertoires in COVID-19. The table came from immunoSEQ multiplex PCR; TCRdb's copy has only in-frame clones and leaves some out. This table holds more than 95,000 clones, approximately 84% found once. Sequenced material: peripheral blood. These receptors were obtained from a man aged 70-80 years with active or convalescent COVID-19.

J is TRBJ1-4 and V is TRBV28; tentative D call: TRBD1 (5 bases). V was cut by 9 bases and J by 5 bases, with 7 bases left in between. Germline CDR1 is MDHEN and CDR2 is SYDVKM. The CDR3 has 11 amino acids. The CDR3 sequence is CASQGNEKLFF. In DNA form, the CDR3 reads TGTGCCAGTCAGGGAAATGAAAAACTGTTTTTT. The full variable domain, in which reference TRBV28 and TRBJ1-4 provide the parts outside the CDR3, is DVKVTQSSRYLVKRTGEKVFLECVQDMDHENMFWYRQDPGLGLRLIYFSYDVKMKEKGDIPEGYSVSREKKERFSLILESASTNQTSMYLCASQGNEKLFFGSGTQLSVL.

The chain links TRBV28 to TRBJ2-7; possibly TRBD2 for D (6 bases). Trimming left V 6 bases short and J 6 bases short, with 21 bases between. The germline V gene encodes CDR1 MDHEN and CDR2 SYDVKM. The CDR3 has 15 amino acids. The CDR3 reads CASRTTRGLKLEQYF. The CDR3 DNA is TGTGCCAGCAGAACTACCCGGGGACTTAAGCTCGAGCAGTACTTC.

The J gene is TRBJ2-1, the V gene TRBV6-5; D not certain. Trimming took off 5 bases at V and 1 base at J, with 12 bases between the two ends. Germline V gives CDR1 MNHEY, CDR2 SVGAGI. The CDR3 runs 15 residues. CDR3 protein: CASSQVFTSYNEQFF. The CDR3 bases are TGTGCCAGCAGTCAGGTATTTACTTCCTACAATGAGCAGTTCTTC.

This sequence joins TRBV28 and TRBJ2-1; TRBD2 matches at 8 bases. Per germline, CDR1 MDHEN and CDR2 SYDVKM. The length of the CDR3 is 14 residues. V trimming: 7 bases; J trimming: 3 bases; junction bases outside the gene matches: 5. CDR3 DNA sequence: TGTGCCAGCATACGGGAGGGCCGCTACAATGAGCAGTTCTTC. Translating gives CASIREGRYNEQFF.

The J gene is TRBJ2-7, the V gene TRBV6-5; 8 nucleotides agree with TRBD2. This CDR3 is built from 10 residues. The V gene end was trimmed by 11 bases and the J gene end by 3 bases; junction bases not matched to a gene: 0. CDR1 and CDR2 (germline): MNHEY, SVGAGI. This chain's CDR3 is CAAGGYEQYF. CDR3 in DNA: TGTGCCGCGGGGGGCTACGAGCAGTACTTC.

This rearrangement joins TRBV13 to TRBJ2-7, with 7 bases identical to TRBD2. The CDR3 is 17 residues long. Germline CDR1 and CDR2: PRHDT and FYEKMQ (reference sequence). V was pared by 0 bases and J by 2 bases, with 10 bases of the junction left unmatched. Here the CDR3 reads CASSLGPPGLTTYEQYF. The CDR3 DNA is TGTGCCAGCAGCTTAGGACCTCCGGGACTAACAACCTACGAGCAGTACTTC.

V usage is TRBV19 and J usage is TRBJ2-3; the D gene is possibly TRBD1 (6 bases). The CDR3 spans 13 residues. Trimming shortened V by 11 bases and J by 5 bases, and 17 bases separated the two germline ends. The germline V gene has CDR1 LNHDA and CDR2 SQIVND (reference sequence). The CDR3 coding sequence is TGTGCCGCCCGAGGCCGGGACAAAGATACGCAGTATTTT. It encodes CAARGRDKDTQYF.

The chain combines TRBV5-1 with TRBJ2-5; D is perhaps TRBD1 (5 bases). The CDR3 extends over 15 amino acids. Germline loops: CDR1 SGHRS, CDR2 YFSETQ. The V gene lost 0 bases and the J gene lost 2 bases, with 11 bases spanning the gap. CDR3 region: CASSLARVAQETQYF. The CDR3 DNA reads TGCGCCAGCAGCTTGGCCAGGGTGGCGCAAGAGACCCAGTACTTC.

The rearrangement uses TRBV20-1 and TRBJ1-2; D is undetermined. This CDR3 region has 13 residues. Trimming stripped 3 bases from V and 4 bases from J, with 12 bases between. Germline CDR1 and CDR2: DFQATT and SNEGSKA (reference sequence). The CDR3 DNA reads TGCAGTGCTAGTAAGGAAGAGGGCTATGGCTACACCTTC. This gives the protein CSASKEEGYGYTF.

This clone was observed a handful of times. In nucleotides, the CDR3 is TGTGCCAGCAGTCGGGTCCCGACAGACTATAATTCACCCCTCCACTTT. Its translation: CASSRVPTDYNSPLHF. This chain joins TRBV27 and TRBJ1-6, with D possibly matching TRBD1 (5 bases). The germline V gene has CDR1 MNHEY and CDR2 SMNVEV (reference sequence). V gave up 5 bases and J gave up 3 bases, with 14 bases separating them. CDR3 length: 16 residues.

This clone was detected a few times. The rearrangement uses TRBV5-1 and TRBJ2-7; TRBD2 agrees at 7 bases. The germline CDR1 and CDR2 sequences are SGHRS and YFSETQ. Trimming cost V 0 bases and J 3 bases; bases outside gene matches: 3. The CDR3 runs 14 residues. CDR3 in DNA: TGCGCCAGCAGCTTGGCGGGGGGTGGCTACGAGCAGTACTTC. Amino acids: CASSLAGGGYEQYF.

The rearrangement joins TRBV29-1 to TRBJ1-5; 8 nucleotides match TRBD1. The CDR3 loop spans 12 amino acids. With 6 bases clipped from V and 8 bases from J, the junction kept 6 bases outside the gene matches. Germline V CDR1 and CDR2: SQVTM, ANQGSEA. CDR3 sequence reads: CSVYDRGKPQHF. The CDR3 bases are TGCAGCGTCTACGACAGGGGAAAGCCCCAGCATTTT.

This clone is a singleton in its sample. The chain employs TRBV7-9 and TRBJ2-1, with TRBD2 matching 8 bases. The CDR3 length is 15 residues. Per the germline V gene, CDR1 is SEHNR and CDR2 is FQNEAQ (reference sequence). V shed 3 bases, J shed 0 bases, and the junction held 1 base outside the gene matches. The CDR3 DNA sequence: TGTGCCAGCAGCTTGAGCGGGAGCTCCTACAATGAGCAGTTCTTC. Amino acid sequence: CASSLSGSSYNEQFF.

By share, this clone counts as medium-sized. Other DNA sequences of this sample code for an identical CDR3. The chain employs TRBV7-9 and TRBJ1-3; D may be TRBD1 (5 bases). CDR1 is SEHNR, CDR2 FQNEAQ, per germline (reference sequence). This CDR3 is built from 15 residues. Trimming removed 1 base at V and 1 base at J, with 8 bases between. The CDR3 here is CASSLGGTSGNTIYF. In DNA, the CDR3 is TGTGCCAGCAGCTTAGGGGGGACTTCTGGAAACACCATATATTTT.

In nucleotides, the CDR3 is TGTGCCAGTAGTCCAGGGACAGGTACATCCTATGGCTACACCTTC. Protein: CASSPGTGTSYGYTF. This chain connects TRBV19 to TRBJ1-2, with 8 bases identical to TRBD1. This CDR3 contains 15 residues. J was trimmed by 4 bases and V by 5 bases; bases with no gene match: 9. Germline V gene data show CDR1 as LNHDA and CDR2 as SQIVND (reference sequence).

The V gene is TRBV2, the J gene TRBJ2-3; perhaps TRBD2 as D (6 bases). The CDR3 runs 14 residues. V was cut by 6 bases and J by 1 base, with 11 bases left in between. Germline V lookup: CDR1 SNHLY, CDR2 FYNNEI. The CDR3 spells CASRLREGTDTQYF. The CDR3 DNA reads TGTGCCAGCAGACTCAGGGAGGGCACAGATACGCAGTATTTT.

The chain carries TRBV18 and TRBJ1-5, with D tentatively TRBD1 (6 bases). From germline, CDR1 is KGHSH and CDR2 LQKENI. The CDR3 has 14 residues. The V and J ends lost 1 base and 5 bases respectively, with 9 bases between them. The CDR3 reads CASSPQSGDQPQHF. DNA of the CDR3: TGTGCCAGCTCACCACAATCAGGGGATCAGCCCCAGCATTTT.

This CDR3 reads CAISESSTGVTEAFF. The CDR3 DNA follows: TGTGCCATCAGTGAGTCGTCGACAGGGGTCACTGAAGCTTTCTTT. This chain connects TRBV10-3 to TRBJ1-1; 8 bases line up with TRBD1. The J segment lost 4 bases and the V segment lost 0 bases, leaving 4 bases of the junction unmatched. The CDR3 consists of 15 residues. Germline CDR1 reads ENHRY; CDR2 reads SYGVKD.

V usage is TRBV19 and J usage is TRBJ2-3; weak D call: TRBD2 (6 bases). Germline V gene sequence: CDR1 LNHDA, CDR2 SQIVND (reference sequence). The V end was cut by 6 bases, the J end by 5 bases, with 21 bases between. The CDR3 loop spans 16 amino acids. The CDR3 region has the DNA TGTGCCAGTAGCATAATTGGGGGAGGTGCCGGAGATACGCAGTATTTT. This translates into CASSIIGGGAGDTQYF.

The rearrangement links TRBV4-3 to TRBJ1-2; tentative D call: TRBD1 (6 bases). CDR1 and CDR2 (germline): LGHNA, YSLEER. The germline V and J ends were trimmed by 0 bases and 4 bases, with 12 bases remaining between them. This CDR3 region has 15 residues. This CDR3 reads CASSQDRQGSYGYTF. As DNA, the CDR3 is TGCGCCAGCAGCCAAGATAGGCAGGGGAGCTATGGCTACACCTTC.

The CDR3 is CASSLDEGRGAEAFF. Here the CDR3 DNA reads TGCGCCAGCAGCTTGGACGAAGGTCGGGGAGCTGAAGCTTTCTTT. This sequence joins TRBV5-1 and TRBJ1-1, with D hard to call. Trimming took off 0 bases at V and 6 bases at J, with 15 bases between the two ends. The CDR3 contains 15 residues. CDR1 and CDR2 from the germline V gene are SGHRS and YFSETQ. Drawing the rest from reference TRBV5-1 and TRBJ1-1, the complete variable domain is KAGVTQTPRYLIKTRGQQVTLSCSPISGHRSVSWYQQTPGQGLQFLFEYFSETQRNKGNFPGRFSGRQFSNSRSEMNVSTLELGDSALYLCASSLDEGRGAEAFFGQGTRLTVV.

There are a few counts of this clone. The chain combines TRBV5-8 with TRBJ2-7, with a weak D call TRBD2 (5 bases). Germline lookup yields CDR1 SGHTS and CDR2 YDEGEE. The length of the CDR3 is 15 residues. V lost 3 bases and J 0 bases, leaving 13 bases between the germline ends. The CDR3 sequence is CASSSPLGNSYEQYF. For the CDR3, the DNA is TGTGCCAGCAGCTCACCCCTCGGGAACTCCTACGAGCAGTACTTC.